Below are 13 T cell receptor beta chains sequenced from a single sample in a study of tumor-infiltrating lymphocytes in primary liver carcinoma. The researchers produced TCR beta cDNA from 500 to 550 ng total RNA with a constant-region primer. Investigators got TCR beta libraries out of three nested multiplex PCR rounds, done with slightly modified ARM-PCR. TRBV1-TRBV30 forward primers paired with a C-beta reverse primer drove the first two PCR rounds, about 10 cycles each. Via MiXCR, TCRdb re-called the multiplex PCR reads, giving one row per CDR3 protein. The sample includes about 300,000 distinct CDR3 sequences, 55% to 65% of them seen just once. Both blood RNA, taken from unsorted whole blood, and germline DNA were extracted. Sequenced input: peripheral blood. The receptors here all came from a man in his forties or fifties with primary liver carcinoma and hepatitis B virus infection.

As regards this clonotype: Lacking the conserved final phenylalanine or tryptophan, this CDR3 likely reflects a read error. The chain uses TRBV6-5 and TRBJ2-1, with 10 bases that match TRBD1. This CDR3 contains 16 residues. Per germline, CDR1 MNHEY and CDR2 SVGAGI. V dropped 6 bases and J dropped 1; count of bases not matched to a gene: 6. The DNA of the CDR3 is TGTGCCAGCAGCACCGGGACAGGGGAATCCTACAATGAGCAGTTCCTC. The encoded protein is CASSTGTGESYNEQFL.

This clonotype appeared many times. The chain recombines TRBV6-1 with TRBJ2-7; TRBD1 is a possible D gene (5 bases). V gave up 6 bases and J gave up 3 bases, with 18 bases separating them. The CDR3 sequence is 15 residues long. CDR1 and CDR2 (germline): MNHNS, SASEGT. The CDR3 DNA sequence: TGTGCCAGCAGGCGAGGCCCGGACATTTTCTACGAGCAGTACTTC. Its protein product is CASRRGPDIFYEQYF.

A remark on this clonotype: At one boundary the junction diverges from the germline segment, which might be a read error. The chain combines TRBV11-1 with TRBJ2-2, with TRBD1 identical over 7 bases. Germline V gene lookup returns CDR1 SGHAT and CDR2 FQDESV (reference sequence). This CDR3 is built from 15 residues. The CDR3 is CAAAYGRDRTPGSCF. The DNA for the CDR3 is TGTGCAGCAGCTTACGGTCGGGACAGAACACCGGGGAGCTGTTTT.

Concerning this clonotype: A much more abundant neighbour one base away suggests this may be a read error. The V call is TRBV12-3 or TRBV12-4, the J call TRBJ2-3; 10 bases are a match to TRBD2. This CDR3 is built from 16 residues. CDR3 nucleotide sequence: TGTGCCAGCAGTCCGACTAGCGGGTCGGGCACATATACGCAGTATTTT. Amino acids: CASSPTSGSGTYTQYF.

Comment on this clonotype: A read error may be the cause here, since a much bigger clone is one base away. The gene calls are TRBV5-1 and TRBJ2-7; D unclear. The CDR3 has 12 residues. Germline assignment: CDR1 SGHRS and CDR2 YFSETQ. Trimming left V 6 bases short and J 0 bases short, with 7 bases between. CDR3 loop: CASNSYSYEQYF. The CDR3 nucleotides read TGCGCCAGCAACTCCTACTCCTACGAGCAGTACTTC.

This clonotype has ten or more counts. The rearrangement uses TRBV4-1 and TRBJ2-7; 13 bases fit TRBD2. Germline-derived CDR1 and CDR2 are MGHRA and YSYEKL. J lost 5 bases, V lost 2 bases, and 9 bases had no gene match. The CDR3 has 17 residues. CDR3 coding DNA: TGCGCCAGCAGCCAAACCTCAGGACTAGCGGGAGACGACGAGCAGTACTTC. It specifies CASSQTSGLAGDDEQYF.

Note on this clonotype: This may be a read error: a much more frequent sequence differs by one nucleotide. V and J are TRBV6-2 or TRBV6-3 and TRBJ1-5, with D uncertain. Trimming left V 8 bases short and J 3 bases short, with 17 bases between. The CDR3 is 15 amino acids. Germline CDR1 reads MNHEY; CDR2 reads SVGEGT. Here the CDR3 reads CASVEGSHPNQPQHF. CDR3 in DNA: TGTGCCAGCGTCGAAGGGTCTCACCCCAATCAGCCCCAGCATTTT.

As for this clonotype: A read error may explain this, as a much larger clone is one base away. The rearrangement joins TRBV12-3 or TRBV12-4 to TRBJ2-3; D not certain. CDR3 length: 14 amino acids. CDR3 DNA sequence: TGTACCAGCATCCCCCAACTATCTCCTCGAACGCAGTATTTT. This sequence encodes CTSIPQLSPRTQYF.

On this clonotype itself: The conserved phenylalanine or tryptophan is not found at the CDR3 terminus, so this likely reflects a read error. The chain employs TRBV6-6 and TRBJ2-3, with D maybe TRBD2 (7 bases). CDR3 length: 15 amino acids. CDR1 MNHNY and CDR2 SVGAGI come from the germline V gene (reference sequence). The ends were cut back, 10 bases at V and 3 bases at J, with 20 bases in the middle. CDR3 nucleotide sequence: TGTGCCAACACCCCGCAGGGGAGGGGAACAGATACGCAGTATTTA. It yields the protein CANTPQGRGTDTQYL.

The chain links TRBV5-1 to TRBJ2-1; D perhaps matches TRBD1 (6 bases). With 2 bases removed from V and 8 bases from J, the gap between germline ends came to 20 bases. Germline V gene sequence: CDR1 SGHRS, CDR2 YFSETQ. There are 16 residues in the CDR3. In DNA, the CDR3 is TGCGCCAGCAGCTTAACCGGGACCAACGCAGGGGATGAGCAGTTCTTC. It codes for CASSLTGTNAGDEQFF.

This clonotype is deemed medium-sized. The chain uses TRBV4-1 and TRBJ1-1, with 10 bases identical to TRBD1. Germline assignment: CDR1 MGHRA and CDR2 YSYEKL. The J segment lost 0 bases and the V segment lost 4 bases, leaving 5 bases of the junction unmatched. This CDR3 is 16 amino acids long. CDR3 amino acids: CASSLGTGALNTEAFF. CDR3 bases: TGCGCCAGCAGCCTCGGGACAGGGGCCCTGAACACTGAAGCTTTCTTT.

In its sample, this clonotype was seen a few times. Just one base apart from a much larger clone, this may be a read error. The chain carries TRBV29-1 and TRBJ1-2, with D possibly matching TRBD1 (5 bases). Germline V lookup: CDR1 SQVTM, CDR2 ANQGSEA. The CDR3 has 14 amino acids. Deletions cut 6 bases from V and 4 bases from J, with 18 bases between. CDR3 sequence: CSVGVGPPGYGYTF. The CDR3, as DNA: TGCAGCGTCGGCGTGGGGCCGCCGGGCTATGGCTACACCTTC.

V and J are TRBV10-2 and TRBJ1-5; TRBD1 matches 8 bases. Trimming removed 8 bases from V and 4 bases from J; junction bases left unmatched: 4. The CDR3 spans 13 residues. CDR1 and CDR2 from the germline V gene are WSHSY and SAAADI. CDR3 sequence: CASSGQGNQPQHF. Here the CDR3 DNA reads TGCGCCAGCTCAGGACAGGGTAATCAGCCCCAGCATTTT.